The entry that follows covers one T cell receptor beta chain sequence. Its antigen is still unknown. This sample was taken from a study of monozygotic twins with inflammatory bowel disease. Eight distinct reactions (per sample) were used to make the cDNA. TCRdb reprocessed the 5' RACE reads, with one entry per CDR3 protein and no DNA. This listing includes approximately 330,000 distinct CDR3 sequences. Points from the study as a whole: IBD-affected twins scored below their healthy co-twins in TCRbeta diversity (inverse Simpson). Fewer shared clonotypes with others were found in IBD patients than in healthy twins, especially with disease activity.

The receptor's source is a human donor with ulcerative colitis or Crohn's disease, or a healthy co-twin of an affected twin (not recorded which). Sequencing was carried out using blood.

The CDR3 loop is CATSDSTRGELFF. The J gene is TRBJ2-2, the V gene TRBV24-1. The CDR3 is 13 amino acids. The germline CDR1 and CDR2 sequences are KGHDR and SFDVKD.